Listed below are T cell receptor beta chains from one sample, sequenced in a study of OX40 agonist ivuxolimab in advanced cancers. Assay: immunoSEQ multiplex PCR; the TCRdb copy retains only in-frame clones and omits some. The sample contains about 36,000 clones, approximately 79% of which appear only once. The sequenced sample was CD4+ or CD8+ T cells sorted from blood, obtained in a trial of the OX40 agonist ivuxolimab. Receptors originate from an adult with an advanced solid tumor such as melanoma, head and neck, liver or kidney cancer. Both conserved end residues are part of each CDR3. D genes are given only for firm matches. Some rows have no size entry. The others give once, few or many, or a class for an expanded clone.

>TRBJ1-4|NA|TRBD1|TRBV29-1
TGCAGCGTGGGGACAGGGGGAAGAACTAATGAAAAACTGTTTTTT
CSVGTGGRTNEKLFF
>TRBJ2-3|NA|NA|TRBV19
TGTGCCAGTAGTATAGGCCAGAAGGGCACAGATACGCAGTATTTT
CASSIGQKGTDTQYF
>TRBJ2-1|once|NA|TRBV6-5
TGTGCCAGCAGTTACCGGGAAGATGAGCAGTTCTTC
CASSYREDEQFF
>TRBJ2-5|NA|NA|TRBV7-8
TGTGCCAGCAGCTTAGCACAGGGTATAGGTGAGACCCAGTACTTC
CASSLAQGIGETQYF
>TRBJ1-1|few|NA|TRBV7-9
TGTGCCAGCAGCGTCCAGAACACTGAAGCTTTCTTT
CASSVQNTEAFF
>TRBJ1-5|NA|NA|TRBV7-6
TGTGCCAGCAGCTTATTGGGGGAAGGGAGCAATCAGCCCCAGCATTTT
CASSLLGEGSNQPQHF
>TRBJ2-7|few|TRBD1|TRBV6-1
TGTGCCAGCAGTGAAGGGACAGGGGGCGCCGAGCAGTACTTC
CASSEGTGGAEQYF
>TRBJ1-5|NA|NA|TRBV4-2
TGTGCCAGCAGCCAAGGAGACAGTTTGGGTAATCAGCCCCAGCATTTT
CASSQGDSLGNQPQHF
>TRBJ1-1|NA|NA|TRBV5-6
TGTGCCAGCAGCTTATCTGTATGGGCTGAAGCTTTCTTT
CASSLSVWAEAFF
>TRBJ2-1|NA|TRBD1|TRBV5-1
TGCGCCAGCAGCCTTGCTTGGGGACAGTCATACAATGAGCAGTTCTTC
CASSLAWGQSYNEQFF
>TRBJ2-1|NA|TRBD2|TRBV10-3
TGTGCCATCAGTGAAATAGCGGGGGCCACTTACAGTGAGCAGTTCTTC
CAISEIAGATYSEQFF
>TRBJ1-5|NA|TRBD1|TRBV27
TGTGCCAGCAGATTACAGGGGATTAGCAATCAGCCCCAGCATTTT
CASRLQGISNQPQHF
>TRBJ2-3|NA|TRBD1|TRBV6-5
TGTGCCATCGGTACAGGGGGCGGTACGCAGTATTTT
CAIGTGGGTQYF
>TRBJ2-5|NA|TRBD2|TRBV7-9
TGTGCCAGCAGCTTAGAATCAAGGCAGGGAGGGCAGTACTTC
CASSLESRQGGQYF
>TRBJ2-1|NA|NA|TRBV6-5
TGTGCCAGCAGTTACAGCAATCATGAGCAGTTCTTC
CASSYSNHEQFF
>TRBJ1-6|NA|TRBD1|TRBV19
TGTGCCAGTAGTATGGACAGGGATCTTCTATCCCTCCACTTT
CASSMDRDLLSLHF
>TRBJ1-5|NA|NA|TRBV19
TGTGCCAGTAGGCACATCCTGGTGGGTTGGCCCCAGCATTTT
CASRHILVGWPQHF
>TRBJ2-7|NA|TRBD1|TRBV5-1
TGCGCCAGTCGTACCGGGACAGGGACCTACGAGCAGTACTTC
CASRTGTGTYEQYF
>TRBJ1-5|NA|TRBD1|TRBV28
TGTGCCAGCCGACAGGGAGGTCAGCCCCAGCATTTT
CASRQGGQPQHF
>TRBJ2-2|NA|TRBD1|TRBV28
TGTGCCAGCAATTGGGACAGGGGAGTCACCGGGGAGCTGTTTTTT
CASNWDRGVTGELFF
>TRBJ2-5|NA|NA|TRBV5-1
TGCGCCAGCAGCTTGAGCCAAGAGACCCAGTACTTC
CASSLSQETQYF
>TRBJ2-2|NA|NA|TRBV29-1
TGCAGCGTTGAACGGGCGACCACCGGGGAGCTGTTTTTT
CSVERATTGELFF
>TRBJ2-1|NA|NA|TRBV5-1
TGCGCCAGCAGCTTGGGCGGAGACTCCTACAATGAGCAGTTCTTC
CASSLGGDSYNEQFF
>TRBJ1-6|NA|NA|TRBV30
TGTGCCTGGAGCTTACAGAGCTCCTATAATTCACCCCTCCACTTT
CAWSLQSSYNSPLHF
>TRBJ2-1|NA|TRBD2|TRBV7-2
TGTGCCAGCAGCTTAGTGGGGGGGTCTCACAATGAGCAGTTCTTC
CASSLVGGSHNEQFF
>TRBJ1-1|NA|NA|TRBV5-3
TGTGCCAGCAGTTCGGACCTTAACACTGAAGCTTTCTTT
CASSSDLNTEAFF
>TRBJ2-7|NA|TRBD2|TRBV9
TGTGCCAGCAGCGCGGGACTAGCGAAGCAGTACTTC
CASSAGLAKQYF
>TRBJ2-3|NA|NA|TRBV19
TGTGCCAGTAGTATCCCAGCTATAGGGGGAACGCAGTATTTT
CASSIPAIGGTQYF
>TRBJ2-1|NA|NA|TRBV10-3
TGTGCCATCAGTGAGAGGGGGGACTCCTACAATGAGCAGTTCTTC
CAISERGDSYNEQFF
>TRBJ2-3|NA|NA|TRBV11-2
TGTGCCAGCAGCTTAGTGGCAGGGGGGACCACAGATACGCAGTATTTT
CASSLVAGGTTDTQYF
>TRBJ1-1|NA|TRBD1|TRBV5-8
TGTGCCAGCAGGGGAGACAGGGGGCGAGGTTTCTTT
CASRGDRGRGFF
>TRBJ1-2|NA|NA|TRBV5-1
TGCGCCAGCAGGGAAGCATCTAGTTATGGCTACACCTTC
CASREASSYGYTF
>TRBJ1-1|NA|NA|TRBV11-1
TGTGCCAGCAGCTCAATTCGCAAGTCCGTAGTGACAACAACCTTT
CASSSIRKSVVTTTF
>TRBJ2-1|NA|TRBD1|TRBV7-6
TGTGCCAGCAGCTCTCGACAGGGCCTCTCCTACAATGAGCAGTTCTTC
CASSSRQGLSYNEQFF
>TRBJ2-5|NA|TRBD1|TRBV2
TGTGCCAGCAGTGTACAACAGGGGATTGAGACCCAGTACTTC
CASSVQQGIETQYF
>TRBJ1-1|few|NA|TRBV9
TGTGCCAGCAGCGTAGGGGGACCGCTGAACACTGAAGCTTTCTTT
CASSVGGPLNTEAFF
>TRBJ2-4|NA|NA|TRBV4-2
TGTGCCAGCAGCCAAACATCAGGGTTGATGGGGGCCAAAAACATTCAGTACTTC
CASSQTSGLMGAKNIQYF
>TRBJ1-6|NA|NA|TRBV5-1
TGCGCCAGCAGCCCGGGCCTACGTTTGGATAATTCACCCCTCCACTTT
CASSPGLRLDNSPLHF
>TRBJ1-1|NA|TRBD1|TRBV7-9
TGTGCCAGCAGCGTACAGGGGGGGAACACTGAAGCTTTCTTT
CASSVQGGNTEAFF
>TRBJ1-2|NA|NA|TRBV5-1
TGCGCCAGCAGCTCACCCGAAGGGGCCACTTACTATGGCTACACCTTC
CASSSPEGATYYGYTF
>TRBJ2-2|NA|TRBD1|TRBV13
TGTGCCAGCAGCCGAAGGACAGGTTCGAACACCGGGGAGCTGTTTTTT
CASSRRTGSNTGELFF
>TRBJ2-3|NA|NA|TRBV14
TGTGCCAGCAGCCAAGAAGGCAGGGCCGGGCAGTATTTT
CASSQEGRAGQYF
>TRBJ2-3|NA|TRBD2|TRBV6-1
TGTGCCAGCAGTGGGAGTTGGGGGGGTTCGACAGATACGCAGTATTTT
CASSGSWGGSTDTQYF
>TRBJ1-2|once|TRBD1|TRBV5-1
TGCGCCAGCAGCTCAAAGACAGGGGGCGAGCAGAATGGCTACACCTTC
CASSSKTGGEQNGYTF
>TRBJ1-2|NA|NA|TRBV5-1
TGCGCCAGCAGCTCCGAGGAGCTTAGCTATGGCTACACCTTC
CASSSEELSYGYTF
>TRBJ2-1|NA|TRBD1|TRBV15
TGTGCCACCAGCAGAGCCCCCGGACAGGGGGAATACAATGAGCAGTTCTTC
CATSRAPGQGEYNEQFF
>TRBJ2-1|NA|NA|TRBV10-3
TGTGCCATCAGTGAATTAGGAGGTCAGGGTGAGAAGGACAATGAGCAGTTCTTC
CAISELGGQGEKDNEQFF
>TRBJ2-5|NA|TRBD1|TRBV4-2
TGTGCCAGCAGCCAGGGGACAGGGATCCAGACCCAGTACTTC
CASSQGTGIQTQYF
>TRBJ2-5|NA|TRBD1|TRBV11-2
TGTGCCAGCAGCTTAGATACCAGGGGGCGGGAGACCCAGTACTTC
CASSLDTRGRETQYF
>TRBJ2-1|NA|TRBD1|TRBV11-3
TGTGCCAGCAGCTTTTCAGGGGGCTCCTACAATGAGCAGTTCTTC
CASSFSGGSYNEQFF
>TRBJ2-5|NA|TRBD2|TRBV5-1
TGCGCCAGCAGCTCGTTTGGGGTAGGACTAGAAGAGACCCAGTACTTC
CASSSFGVGLEETQYF